This TCR beta chain appears in the sequencing data of a study of cytomegalovirus exposure and HLA in healthy donors. The overall study: Genotyping showed 81% of over 350 donors falling in the Caucasian-associated ancestry cluster. Study-wide results and caveats: Common viral pathogens seemed to be connected with several of the most significant clusters, according to a later analysis. The dataset shows that most TCR sequences were rare, while some public TCRs occurred in many donors.

Use of 60 Vbeta and 13 Jbeta primers characterized the PCR. The repertoire was sequenced with immunoSEQ multiplex PCR; TCRdb's copy has only in-frame clones and lacks some. The sample lists some 120,000 clones; 75% to 90% were seen once. Concerning this clone: Its antigen remains unidentified.

From germline, CDR1 is LNHDA and CDR2 SQIVND (reference sequence). This CDR3 has 14 amino acids. V lost 10 bases, J lost 0 bases, and 12 bases lay in between. V gene TRBV19 combines with J gene TRBJ1-4; weak D call: TRBD1 (5 bases). The clonotype originates from a man aged 25-40 years in good health and CMV-seronegative. Sequencing was done on a sample of PBMCs. DNA for the CDR3: TGTGCCACCCGCGGGGGGGCAACTAATGAAAAACTGTTTTTT. Encoded protein: CATRGGATNEKLFF. Combining the CDR3 with reference TRBV19 and TRBJ1-4 gives the whole variable domain DGGITQSPKYLFRKEGQNVTLSCEQNLNHDAMYWYRQDPGQGLRLIYYSQIVNDFQKGDIAEGYSVSREKKESFPLTVTSAQKNPTAFYLCATRGGATNEKLFFGSGTQLSVL.